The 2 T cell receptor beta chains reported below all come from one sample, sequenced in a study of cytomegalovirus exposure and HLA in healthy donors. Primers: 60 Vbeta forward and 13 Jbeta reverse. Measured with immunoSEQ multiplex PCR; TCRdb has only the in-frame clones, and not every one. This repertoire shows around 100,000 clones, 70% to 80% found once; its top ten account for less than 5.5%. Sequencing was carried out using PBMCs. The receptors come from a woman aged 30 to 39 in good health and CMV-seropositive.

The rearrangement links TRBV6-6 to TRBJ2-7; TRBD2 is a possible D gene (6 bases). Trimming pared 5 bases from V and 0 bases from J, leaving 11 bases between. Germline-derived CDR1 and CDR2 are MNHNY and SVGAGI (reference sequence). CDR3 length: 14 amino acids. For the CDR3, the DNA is TGTGCCAGCAGTCAGGGAGGTGGCTCCTACGAGCAGTACTTC. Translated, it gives CASSQGGGSYEQYF.

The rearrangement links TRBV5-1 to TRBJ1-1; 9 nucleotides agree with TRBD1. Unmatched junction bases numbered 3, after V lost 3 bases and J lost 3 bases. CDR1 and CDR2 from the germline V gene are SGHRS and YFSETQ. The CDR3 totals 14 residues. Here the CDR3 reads CASSSRQGDTEAFF. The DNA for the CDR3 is TGCGCCAGCAGCTCACGACAGGGGGACACTGAAGCTTTCTTT.